This TCR beta chain was sequenced for a study of blood T cell repertoires in COVID-19. Sequencing used immunoSEQ multiplex PCR; TCRdb keeps in-frame clones, though not all of them. This repertoire shows some 240,000 clones, around 86% found once; its top ten account for over 4%. The TCR originated in a woman in her 70s with COVID-19, enrolled during active disease. The sequencing sample was made of peripheral blood.

The CDR3 region is CASSLIGSWNEQYF. DNA of the CDR3: TGCGCCAGCAGCTTGATTGGGAGTTGGAACGAGCAGTACTTC. The chain combines TRBV5-1 with TRBJ2-7, with TRBD2 as a possible D gene (5 bases). The CDR3 sequence is 14 residues long. Germline assignment: CDR1 SGHRS and CDR2 YFSETQ. Trimming pared 1 base from V and 5 bases from J, leaving 13 bases between.